Given below is one T cell receptor beta chain in context. This clone was recorded only once. Its antigen specificity is not known. The record has no base qualities; no much larger clone is one base away. CD8 naive samples consisted of CD45RO-negative cells that were positively selected for CCR7, yielding a CD45RA+CCR7+ population without TemRA cells. Healthy HIV-negative adults with no recently reported acute infections or vaccinations were included as donors. Only Caucasian adults living in Nashville, Tennessee, USA were represented among the donors. After blood collection by leukapheresis, PBMCs were isolated using Ficoll-Histopaque density gradient centrifugation and then cryopreserved in the vapor phase of liquid nitrogen. Analytical flow cytometry was used to check the purity and quantity of each magnetically sorted T cell population. Each sorted fraction had its genomic DNA isolated and then quantified by UV absorbance on a Nanodrop 2000c.

The CDR3 spans 16 residues, from the cysteine through the phenylalanine. Left in the record is the CDR3 DNA by itself, 48 bases read in frame from the first base. CDR1 and CDR2 were assigned from the germline V gene as SGHRS and YFSETQ. V trim: 4 bases; J trim: 4 bases; unmatched bases: 9. This entry is derived from a study of shared clonotypes between healthy human individuals (dated by TCRdb to 2020 to 2021). Regarding the complete study: The cohort included three men and a couple of women between 18 and 49 years of age. For each donor, three plates each were used for CD4 naive and CD4 memory, two plates were used for CD8 naive, and one plate was used for CD8 memory. To estimate repertoire size and how much clonotype sharing occurs between individuals, the study deeply sequenced the blood TCR repertoires of 4 to 6 healthy adults. Libraries were prepared and TCR repertoires were sequenced by different laboratories using diverse techniques, in order to increase sequencing depth and limit assay-specific biases. Each donor's leukapheresis produced roughly between roughly 0.85 and 9.5 billion PBMCs.

Results and caveats for the whole study, not just this receptor: Larger estimated clonotype richness was generally found for naive subsets than for memory subsets. Across four donors, approximately 5% of naive CD4, around 3.3% of naive CD8, about 2% of memory CD4, and 0.4% to 0.45% of memory CD8 clonotypes were shared. Sampling was restricted to blood, and TCR repertoires in tissues likely differ from the TCR repertoires found in blood. Rarefaction of sorted-subset datasets indicated incomplete sequencing despite the large sequencing depth. Because the study included only a small number of donors, the genetic and exposure-history diversity represented was limited. Pairwise subsampling led to the expectation that sequencing depth would affect the degree of clonotype sharing among donors. Compared with non-shared clonotypes, the clonotypes found in all four sorted-subset donors had higher generation probabilities.

TCR CDR3 regions were amplified from genomic DNA by multiplex PCR using the deep immunoSEQ assay. Genomic DNA extracted from each cell subset was distributed evenly over all wells of several immunoSEQ 96-well plates, and each plate served as one replicate. For sorted subsets, 200 to 250 ng genomic DNA, equal to tens of thousands of T cell genomes, was loaded into each replicate PCR. The purified libraries were quantified using a Qubit 3.0 fluorometer, sized with a Bioanalyzer 2100, and then quantified again using the KAPA Library Quantification kit. Every immunoSEQ 96-well plate was sequenced on a dedicated single-read 150-cycle Illumina NextSeq 550 flow cell. For the original study's pipeline: Because the immunoSEQ output included only junctional sequences and no quality scores, the filtering could not be the same as the filtering used for full-length reads. Sequences were annotated with PyIR, a Python wrapper for IgBLAST v1.9, and V/J genes and CDR3 were assigned using IMGT germline references. Reads were filtered out if the reads had weak V/J assignments (E-value above 1e-6), no CDR3, stop codons, out-of-frame junctions, or ambiguous translated residues. V3J clonotypes were defined as sequences sharing the same inferred V gene, J gene, and CDR3 amino acid sequence. Percentage overlap between repertoires was calculated by dividing the number of shared unique clonotypes by the size of the smaller repertoire. RTK rarefaction, the Chao1 estimator, and Recon v2.1 estimates of unobserved clonotypes were used to assess repertoire richness. For all TCRbeta clonotypes obtained by the gDNA method from a few donors, generation probabilities were computed with OLGA. Here the immuneACCESS table is served through TCRdb, limited to in-frame sequences with V and J called. Missing clones are a known gap in these copies; in checked studies unresolved V genes cover under half, and the rest lacks a known reason. The V and J calls and clone size were taken over from that table, and D and trimming were inferred from the DNA. The sample yields hundreds of thousands of clones; around 96% were counted once. Around 0.1% of the sample is in the top ten clones.

The source is a woman in her 30s in good health. The rearrangement combines TRBV5-1 with TRBJ2-5; TRBD2 matches 11 bases in the middle. The material sequenced was naive CD8+ T cells sorted from blood. According to the study, the label for this sample's cell subset or site signals: CD45RA+CCR7+. The CDR3 region has the sequence CASSEGTSGSGETQYF. The nucleotides read TGCGCCAGCAGCGAGGGGACTAGCGGTAGTGGAGAGACCCAGTACTTC.